The next 29 T cell receptor beta chains were all read from a single sample in a study of Ad26.COV2.S vaccination and SARS-CoV-2 variants. The treatment is: 19 received Ad26.COV2.S at low or high dose, single or two shots; 5 received placebo; per-sample allocation not given. The study sampled participants on day 63 after the first vaccine or placebo injection. Clones were sequenced by immunoSEQ multiplex PCR, and TCRdb holds only the in-frame ones, with some missing. The sample includes under 500,000 clones, about 90% of them seen just once. Sequenced here: peripheral blood, sampled in a trial of Ad26.COV2.S vaccine versus placebo. Source of these receptors: a person aged 18 to 59 who received the Ad26.COV2.S COVID-19 vaccine or a placebo.

The chain has TRBV24-1 and TRBJ2-3, with 12 bases fitting TRBD1. The V gene end was trimmed by 0 bases and the J gene end by 7 bases; junction bases not matched to a gene: 7. CDR3 length: 17 amino acids. CDR1 and CDR2 from the germline V gene are KGHDR and SFDVKD. CDR3 sequence reads: CATSDLAGTGGSNTQYF. The CDR3 DNA sequence: TGTGCCACCAGTGATTTGGCCGGGACAGGGGGCTCGAATACGCAGTATTTT.

The CDR3: CAIPGQVNTEAFF. CDR3 DNA sequence: TGTGCCATCCCGGGACAGGTGAACACTGAAGCTTTCTTT. The genes are TRBV5-4 and TRBJ1-1, with 8 nucleotides matching TRBD1. CDR3 length: 13 amino acids. Per the germline V gene, CDR1 is SGHNT and CDR2 is YYREEE (reference sequence). The junction had 4 bases not matched to a gene; V was cut back by 9 bases and J by 0 bases.

V and J are TRBV18 and TRBJ2-3; 7 nucleotides line up with TRBD2. The CDR3 is made up of 15 amino acids. Trimming at V came to 1 base and at J to 2 bases, leaving 3 bases not matched to a gene. Germline V CDR1 and CDR2: KGHSH, LQKENI. DNA of the CDR3: TGTGCCAGCTCACCACAGCGGGGAACCACAGATACGCAGTATTTT. Translation: CASSPQRGTTDTQYF.

The V and J genes are TRBV5-1 and TRBJ2-5; no definite D call. V dropped 0 bases and J dropped 6 bases, with 12 bases sitting between them. The germline V gene has CDR1 SGHRS and CDR2 YFSETQ. This CDR3 has 14 residues. CDR3 amino acids: CASSLDARRKTQYF. CDR3 sequence (DNA): TGCGCCAGCAGCTTGGACGCGAGGCGGAAGACCCAGTACTTC.

The chain carries TRBV4-3 and TRBJ1-1; D remains unclear. The CDR3 extends over 15 amino acids. The V gene's germline CDR1 is LGHNA and CDR2 YSLEER. Trimming cost V 2 bases and J 4 bases, with 14 bases left between them. This CDR3 is CASSQLPDKATEAFF. Written as DNA, the CDR3 is TGCGCCAGCAGCCAATTACCCGACAAGGCCACTGAAGCTTTCTTT.

This clone is a singleton in its sample. The genes are TRBV11-2 and TRBJ1-2; D remains ambiguous. V gave up 6 bases and J gave up 8 bases, with 19 bases separating them. Looked up from germline, CDR1 is SGHAT and CDR2 is FQNNGV. The CDR3 is 14 residues long. The CDR3 nucleotides read TGTGCCAGCAGGAGTACGGGGAGAGGTGGGGGCTACACCTTC. Translated, it gives CASRSTGRGGGYTF.

The chain has TRBV27 and TRBJ2-1, with a weak D call TRBD1 (6 bases). V shed 3 bases and J shed 8 bases, with 14 bases lying between them. Germline V gene data show CDR1 as MNHEY and CDR2 as SMNVEV (reference sequence). This CDR3 region has 14 residues. This chain's CDR3 is CASSFGLQGDEQFF. In DNA form, the CDR3 reads TGTGCCAGCAGTTTTGGGCTACAGGGCGATGAGCAGTTCTTC.

CDR3 sequence (DNA): TGTGCCAGTAGTATCGGAGGACAGGCCTCTGGGGCCAACGTCCTGACTTTC. This codes for CASSIGGQASGANVLTF. The chain joins TRBV19 to TRBJ2-6, with 7 positions matching TRBD1. The CDR3 consists of 17 residues. The germline gives CDR1 LNHDA, CDR2 SQIVND (reference sequence). J gave up 0 bases and V 3 bases, and 5 bases lay outside the gene matches.

The gene calls are TRBV20-1 and TRBJ2-2; D possibly corresponds to TRBD2 (6 bases). CDR1 is DFQATT, CDR2 SNEGSKA, per germline (reference sequence). The length of the CDR3 is 16 residues. V was pared by 3 bases and J by 3 bases, with 17 bases between. CDR3 protein: CSASPREATYTGELFF. The CDR3 coding sequence is TGCAGTGCTAGTCCGAGGGAGGCGACCTACACCGGGGAGCTGTTTTTT.

The chain links TRBV28 to TRBJ1-4, with D uncertain. Germline V lookup: CDR1 MDHEN, CDR2 SYDVKM. V dropped 8 bases and J dropped 8 bases, with 15 bases sitting between them. CDR3 length: 13 amino acids. The CDR3 is CASSPGDREKLFF. The CDR3 nucleotides are TGTGCCAGCTCTCCCGGGGATAGGGAAAAACTGTTTTTT. Looking up the rest from reference TRBV28 and TRBJ1-4 gives the full variable domain: DVKVTQSSRYLVKRTGEKVFLECVQDMDHENMFWYRQDPGLGLRLIYFSYDVKMKEKGDIPEGYSVSREKKERFSLILESASTNQTSMYLCASSPGDREKLFFGSGTQLSVL.

The chain carries TRBV20-1 and TRBJ1-2, with 9 positions matching TRBD1. V gave up 3 bases and J gave up 2 bases; unmatched junction bases: 1. The CDR3 is made up of 13 amino acids. Germline lookup yields CDR1 DFQATT and CDR2 SNEGSKA (reference sequence). CDR3 bases: TGCAGTGCTAGTGGACAGGGGAACTATGGCTACACCTTC. Translating gives CSASGQGNYGYTF.

J is TRBJ2-3 and V is TRBV4-3; D may correspond to TRBD1 or TRBD2 (6 bases each). Germline V gene sequence: CDR1 LGHNA, CDR2 YSLEER. Trimming shortened V by 1 base and J by 2 bases, and 13 bases separated the two germline ends. The CDR3 loop spans 16 amino acids. The CDR3 DNA is TGCGCCAGCAGCCAAGGCTCGGGGGCGCTCACAGATACGCAGTATTTT. Protein product: CASSQGSGALTDTQYF.

The CDR3 region has the DNA TGTGCCGCCGCGGGGGGGGCGCAGGAGACCCAGTACTTC. The encoded protein is CAAAGGAQETQYF. The chain joins TRBV30 to TRBJ2-5, with 9 bases matching TRBD2. The length of the CDR3 is 13 residues. Unmatched junction bases numbered 9, after V lost 8 bases and J lost 5 bases. Germline values: CDR1 GTSNPN, CDR2 SVGIG (reference sequence).

The V call is TRBV15, the J call TRBJ2-3; no reliable D call. Trimming took 0 bases from V and 9 from J, leaving 10 bases between them. This CDR3 has 13 amino acids. Looked up from germline, CDR1 is LNHNV and CDR2 is YYDKDF (reference sequence). Here the CDR3 DNA reads TGTGCCACCAGCAGAGATCTTCTCCCAACGCAGTATTTT. Translated, it gives CATSRDLLPTQYF.

This rearrangement joins TRBV9 to TRBJ2-3; TRBD1 matches 10 bases. This CDR3 region has 15 residues. The J segment lost 4 bases and the V segment lost 0 bases, leaving 2 bases of the junction unmatched. Per the germline V gene, CDR1 is SGDLS and CDR2 is YYNGEE. The CDR3 region is CASSVGDRGADTQYF. CDR3 nucleotide sequence: TGTGCCAGCAGCGTAGGGGACAGGGGCGCAGATACGCAGTATTTT.

The chain has TRBV3-1 (or the pseudogene TRBV3-2) and TRBJ1-1; no clear D gene. Between the trimmed V and J ends, which lost 4 bases and 2 bases, there was a span of 14 bases. The CDR3 extends over 15 amino acids. Germline loops: CDR1 LGHDT, CDR2 YNNKEL (reference sequence). The CDR3 sequence is CASSPLSAGNTEAFF. DNA for the CDR3: TGTGCCAGCAGCCCCCTGAGCGCGGGTAACACTGAAGCTTTCTTT.

This clone was recorded once. The chain carries TRBV3-1 (or the pseudogene TRBV3-2) and TRBJ1-4; D is uncertain. Germline values: CDR1 LGHDT, CDR2 YNNKEL (reference sequence). Trimming stripped 6 bases from V and 7 bases from J, with 24 bases between. The CDR3 sequence is 17 residues long. The CDR3 bases are TGTGCCAGCAGTCTTCTCCCATCGTTAGGGTTACGTGAAAAACTGTTTTTT. It encodes CASSLLPSLGLREKLFF.

The chain uses TRBV6-5 and TRBJ1-1; D call uncertain. V lost 3 bases to trimming and J lost 0 bases, with 8 bases between them. The CDR3 runs to 14 residues. Germline loops: CDR1 MNHEY, CDR2 SVGAGI. The CDR3 nucleotides read TGTGCCAGCAGTTATCAGTCTCTGAACACTGAAGCTTTCTTT. Encoded protein: CASSYQSLNTEAFF.

V is TRBV5-5 and J is TRBJ2-3, with TRBD1 matching 7 bases. In germline, CDR1 is SGHKS, CDR2 YYEKEE (reference sequence). The CDR3 has 16 amino acids. V lost 3 bases and J lost 0; bases outside the gene matches: 7. For the CDR3, the DNA is TGTGCCAGCAGCTCTTCCGGGACAGCAAGCACAGATACGCAGTATTTT. Translated, it gives CASSSSGTASTDTQYF.

This chain links TRBV7-6 with TRBJ1-5, with a possible D match to TRBD1 (5 bases). Trimming shortened V by 1 base and J by 4 bases, and 23 bases separated the two germline ends. Germline V gene lookup returns CDR1 SGHVS and CDR2 FNYEAQ. CDR3 size: 19 residues. The CDR3 sequence is CASSLGPAAGGSLNQPQHF. The CDR3, as DNA: TGTGCCAGCAGCTTAGGTCCGGCGGCCGGGGGGTCCCTGAATCAGCCCCAGCATTTT.

The gene calls are TRBV7-8 and TRBJ1-2, with D maybe TRBD1 (6 bases). Germline CDR1 reads SGHVS; CDR2 reads FQNEAQ. The germline V and J ends were trimmed by 1 base and 6 bases, with 21 bases remaining between them. The CDR3 is 17 amino acids. The CDR3 DNA reads TGTGCCAGCAGCTTAGTAGTTACCGGGGGGCGAGGGCATGGCTACACCTTC. This gives the protein CASSLVVTGGRGHGYTF.

The chain carries TRBV19 and TRBJ2-1; a possible D gene is TRBD2 (5 bases). The CDR3 contains 17 residues. Trimming took 0 bases from V and 3 from J, leaving 15 bases between them. From germline, CDR1 is LNHDA and CDR2 SQIVND (reference sequence). The CDR3 reads CASSIDPGSGYYNEQFF. The CDR3 nucleotides are TGTGCCAGTAGTATAGATCCAGGAAGCGGATACTACAATGAGCAGTTCTTC.

This sequence joins TRBV27 and TRBJ2-5, with 11 bases matching TRBD2. The V gene's germline CDR1 is MNHEY and CDR2 SMNVEV (reference sequence). The CDR3 has 15 residues. V gave up 3 bases and J gave up 4 bases; unmatched junction bases: 4. The CDR3 region has the DNA TGTGCCAGCAGTTTGGCAGGGACTAGCGGAGAGACCCAGTACTTC. Amino acids: CASSLAGTSGETQYF.

The chain couples TRBV18 to TRBJ2-2; no firm D call. This CDR3 contains 15 residues. Germline CDR1 and CDR2: KGHSH and LQKENI. The ends were cut back, 1 base at V and 0 bases at J, with 6 bases in the middle. The CDR3 nucleotides read TGTGCCAGCTCACCACTGGCGGCGAACACCGGGGAGCTGTTTTTT. It translates to CASSPLAANTGELFF.

The chain links TRBV2 to TRBJ1-5, with TRBD1 as a possible D gene (5 bases). The CDR3 has 13 residues. Trimming pared 4 bases from V and 3 bases from J, leaving 7 bases between. Looked up from germline, CDR1 is SNHLY and CDR2 is FYNNEI. The CDR3 here is CASSGGNNQPQHF. DNA of the CDR3: TGTGCCAGCAGTGGGGGGAACAATCAGCCCCAGCATTTT.

The chain joins TRBV5-1 to TRBJ2-2; a possible D gene is TRBD2 (5 bases). The V gene lost 6 bases and the J gene lost 6 bases, with 24 bases spanning the gap. Germline V lookup: CDR1 SGHRS, CDR2 YFSETQ. The length of the CDR3 is 17 residues. The chain's CDR3 is CASTIRALGSNAGELFF. The CDR3 bases are TGCGCCAGCACGATCCGGGCCTTAGGGAGTAATGCCGGGGAGCTGTTTTTT.

The V and J genes are TRBV7-8 and TRBJ2-1; D is unresolved. This CDR3 is built from 12 residues. Germline V gene sequence: CDR1 SGHVS, CDR2 FQNEAQ. Trimming cost V 5 bases and J 9 bases, with 11 bases left between them. The CDR3 loop reads CASSLRLIEQFF. The CDR3 region has the DNA TGTGCCAGCAGCCTCAGGCTGATTGAGCAGTTCTTC.

The V gene is TRBV28, the J gene TRBJ2-7, with 10 bases that match TRBD2. V was pared by 2 bases and J by 2 bases, with 9 bases of the junction left unmatched. In germline, CDR1 is MDHEN, CDR2 SYDVKM. The CDR3 consists of 17 residues. The CDR3 reads CASSLPVLAGAPYEQYF. The CDR3 DNA is TGTGCCAGCAGTTTACCCGTCCTAGCGGGGGCCCCCTACGAGCAGTACTTC.

As regards this clone: Other DNA variants within this sample encode the same CDR3. The genes are TRBV4-1 and TRBJ2-2; 9 bases map to TRBD2. The CDR3 has 18 amino acids. V lost 1 base, J lost 4 bases, and 10 bases stayed unmatched. Germline CDR1 is MGHRA and CDR2 is YSYEKL. The DNA of the CDR3 is TGCGCCAGCAGCCAAGTCCCCATAGCGGGGGTGGTCACCGGGGAGCTGTTTTTT. This sequence encodes CASSQVPIAGVVTGELFF.